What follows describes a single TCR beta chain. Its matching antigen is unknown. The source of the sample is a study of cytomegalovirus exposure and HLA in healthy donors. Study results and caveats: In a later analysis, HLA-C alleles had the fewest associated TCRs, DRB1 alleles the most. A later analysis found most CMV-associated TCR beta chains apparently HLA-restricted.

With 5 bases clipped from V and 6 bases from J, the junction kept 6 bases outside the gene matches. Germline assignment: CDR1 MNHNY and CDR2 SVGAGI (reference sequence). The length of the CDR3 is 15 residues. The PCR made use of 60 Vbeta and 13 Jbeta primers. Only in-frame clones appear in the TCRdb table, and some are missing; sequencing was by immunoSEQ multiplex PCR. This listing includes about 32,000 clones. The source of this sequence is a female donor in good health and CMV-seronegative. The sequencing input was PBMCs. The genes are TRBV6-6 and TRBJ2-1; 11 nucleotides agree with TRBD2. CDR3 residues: CASSDDLAGGNEQFF. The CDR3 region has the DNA TGTGCCAGCAGTGACGATCTAGCGGGGGGCAATGAGCAGTTCTTC.